The sample holds many counts of the clone carrying this TCR beta chain. Its antigen is still unknown. This sample is part of a study of post-analysis software for immune sequencing data. The study, taken as a whole, reports: There were about 5 TRBV segments more frequent in patients than controls, and TRBV5-6, TRBV5-1 and TRBV20-1 were among them. Compared with controls, patients showed significantly lower normalized Chao1 diversity.

Germline V CDR1 and CDR2: DFQATT, SNEGSKA (reference sequence). The CDR3 extends over 15 amino acids. V lost 7 bases and J lost 6; bases outside the gene matches: 15. Unique molecular identifiers featured in each of the TCR beta cDNA libraries. MiXCR was run by TCRdb on the PCR reads, yielding one entry per CDR3 protein. The sample has about 210,000 distinct CDR3 sequences, 25% to 35% seen once. V and J are TRBV20-1 and TRBJ2-3; 8 bases match TRBD1. Sequencing input: blood. The receptor's source is a girl younger than 18 with multiple sclerosis. This chain's CDR3 is CSGQGARLAQDTQYF. CDR3 nucleotide sequence: TGCAGTGGGCAGGGGGCCCGACTTGCACAGGATACGCAGTATTTT.